The 18 T cell receptor beta chains in this list originate from one sample, sequenced in a study of T cell changes during pregnancy in multiple sclerosis (dated by TCRdb to between 2017 and 2020). The receptor library was made with the immunoSEQ multiplex PCR assay. Held by TCRdb, this immuneACCESS table contains in-frame sequences only and omits some clones. Under half of the omission traces to an unresolved V gene where checked; the cause of the rest is unknown. This sample lists roughly 45,000 clones; around 92% were detected once. 7.5% to 9% of the sample is held by the ten biggest clonotypes. The specimen comprised CD8+ T cells from peripheral blood mononuclear cells, sampled after pregnancy. The receptors originated from a female donor with multiple sclerosis, enrolled in a pregnancy study.

The rearrangement uses TRBV7-2 and TRBJ2-5; perhaps TRBD1 as D (6 bases). V gave up 5 bases and J gave up 5 bases, with 18 bases separating them. In germline, CDR1 is SGHTA, CDR2 FQGNSA. The CDR3 sequence is 15 residues long. As DNA, the CDR3 is TGTGCCAGCAGCCCAACACTCACAGGGTGGGAGACCCAGTACTTC. Translated: CASSPTLTGWETQYF.

The chain is built from TRBV11-2 and TRBJ1-6; D not certain. The CDR3 consists of 14 residues. CDR1 and CDR2 (germline): SGHAT, FQNNGV. V lost 3 bases to trimming and J lost 7 bases, with 10 bases between them. The CDR3 loop is CASSFVAGNSPLHF. In DNA, the CDR3 is TGTGCCAGCAGCTTTGTGGCGGGGAATTCACCCCTCCACTTT.

This chain joins TRBV30 and TRBJ1-1; no clear D. The germline V gene encodes CDR1 GTSNPN and CDR2 SVGIG (reference sequence). Deletions cut 4 bases from V and 0 bases from J, with 6 bases between. This CDR3 is 12 amino acids long. CDR3 residues: CAWNEVNTEAFF. The CDR3 nucleotides read TGTGCCTGGAACGAGGTGAACACTGAAGCTTTCTTT.

This rearrangement joins TRBV19 to TRBJ2-1, with TRBD2 as a possible D gene (5 bases). From germline, CDR1 is LNHDA and CDR2 SQIVND (reference sequence). CDR3 length: 15 residues. With 7 bases removed from V and 6 bases from J, the gap between germline ends came to 19 bases. CDR3 sequence reads: CASKRPRVEGNEQFF. The CDR3 bases are TGTGCCAGTAAAAGGCCGAGGGTAGAGGGCAATGAGCAGTTCTTC.

The V gene is TRBV9, the J gene TRBJ1-1; D may be TRBD1 (6 bases). Between the trimmed V and J ends, which lost 3 bases and 6 bases, there was a span of 12 bases. Looked up from germline, CDR1 is SGDLS and CDR2 is YYNGEE. This CDR3 contains 13 residues. The CDR3, as DNA: TGTGCCAGCAGCGGGGACACGGAGGCTGAAGCTTTCTTT. It yields the protein CASSGDTEAEAFF. Full variable domain (missing parts from reference TRBV9 and TRBJ1-1): DSGVTQTPKHLITATGQRVTLRCSPRSGDLSVYWYQQSLDQGLQFLIQYYNGEERAKGNILERFSAQQFPDLHSELNLSSLELGDSALYFCASSGDTEAEAFFGQGTRLTVV.

The genes are TRBV14 and TRBJ1-2; no definite D call. Trimming removed 4 bases at V and 3 bases at J, with 18 bases between. CDR3 length: 16 amino acids. Germline V gives CDR1 SGHDN, CDR2 FVKESK. The CDR3 protein is CASSLAGAEAYYGYTF. CDR3 bases: TGTGCCAGCAGCCTGGCGGGTGCGGAGGCTTACTATGGCTACACCTTC.

The chain employs TRBV2 and TRBJ1-1; D uncertain. Germline lookup yields CDR1 SNHLY and CDR2 FYNNEI. V lost 8 bases, J lost 3 bases, and 13 bases lay in between. The CDR3 length is 13 residues. DNA for the CDR3: TGTGCCAGCCTCCGGGTCACTCACACTGAAGCTTTCTTT. It codes for CASLRVTHTEAFF.

The chain is built from TRBV29-1 and TRBJ2-1, with D tentatively TRBD1 (5 bases). V was trimmed by 0 bases and J by 2 bases, leaving 17 bases between them. This CDR3 region has 17 residues. The germline V gene has CDR1 SQVTM and CDR2 ANQGSEA. The CDR3, as DNA: TGCAGCGTTGAAGATGTATCAGGGATTCGTACCTACAATGAGCAGTTCTTC. Translating gives CSVEDVSGIRTYNEQFF.

The J gene is TRBJ2-3, the V gene TRBV9; TRBD2 agrees at 7 bases. V lost 5 bases, J lost 5 bases, and 8 bases stayed unmatched. Looked up from germline, CDR1 is SGDLS and CDR2 is YYNGEE. The CDR3 is 14 amino acids. The CDR3 loop reads CASSQSGAQDTQYF. DNA of the CDR3: TGTGCCAGCAGTCAGAGCGGGGCACAAGATACGCAGTATTTT.

V and J are TRBV27 and TRBJ2-3; TRBD1 is a possible D gene (6 bases). CDR1 MNHEY and CDR2 SMNVEV come from the germline V gene (reference sequence). The ends were cut back, 6 bases at V and 5 bases at J, with 9 bases in the middle. The CDR3 covers 12 residues. CDR3 in amino acids: CASSSRGDTQYF. The CDR3, as DNA: TGTGCCAGCAGCAGCAGGGGAGATACGCAGTATTTT.

The chain joins TRBV4-1 to TRBJ2-3; tentative D call: TRBD2 (5 bases). The germline gives CDR1 MGHRA, CDR2 YSYEKL. With 0 bases removed from V and 1 base from J, the gap between germline ends came to 11 bases. CDR3 length: 16 residues. The CDR3 sequence: CASSQEQAVGTDTQYF. In DNA, the CDR3 is TGCGCCAGCAGCCAAGAGCAAGCGGTAGGCACAGATACGCAGTATTTT.

This clone was recorded only once. V usage is TRBV7-3 and J usage is TRBJ2-1; 8 bases align to TRBD2. The CDR3 spans 16 residues. Germline lookup yields CDR1 SGHTA and CDR2 FQGTGA. The V segment lost 4 bases and the J segment 4 bases; nucleotides outside the gene matches: 9. The DNA for the CDR3 is TGTGCCAGCAGCTCAAGCGGGGGTGAGTGGTACAATGAGCAGTTCTTC. The encoded protein is CASSSSGGEWYNEQFF.

This chain connects TRBV4-1 to TRBJ1-1, with D unclear. Germline V CDR1 and CDR2: MGHRA, YSYEKL. With 3 bases removed from V and 1 base from J, the gap between germline ends came to 6 bases. The CDR3 runs to 13 residues. The CDR3 sequence: CASSQLQNTEAFF. CDR3 in DNA: TGCGCCAGCAGCCAGTTACAGAACACTGAAGCTTTCTTT.

The chain combines TRBV4-1 with TRBJ2-5; D is undetermined. The CDR3 covers 14 residues. Trimming shortened V by 0 bases and J by 5 bases, and 10 bases separated the two germline ends. Germline assignment: CDR1 MGHRA and CDR2 YSYEKL. The CDR3 bases are TGCGCCAGCAGCCAAGAAGCCCGCTGGGAGACCCAGTACTTC. This encodes CASSQEARWETQYF.

The chain is built from TRBV11-3 and TRBJ2-1; D not resolved. CDR3 size: 12 residues. V was pared by 0 bases and J by 9 bases, with 6 bases between. The germline gives CDR1 SGHNT, CDR2 YENEEA. In nucleotides, the CDR3 is TGTGCCAGCAGCTTAGACGGGTTTGAGCAGTTCTTC. Its protein product is CASSLDGFEQFF.

The chain is built from TRBV5-5 and TRBJ1-1, with 10 bases fitting TRBD1. V shed 5 bases, J shed 1 base, and the junction held 11 bases outside the gene matches. The V gene's germline CDR1 is SGHKS and CDR2 YYEKEE (reference sequence). The CDR3 covers 17 residues. Here the CDR3 reads CASSLSGTGVWNTEAFF. The DNA of the CDR3 is TGTGCCAGCAGTTTATCCGGGACAGGGGTTTGGAACACTGAAGCTTTCTTT.

The chain employs TRBV29-1 and TRBJ2-7; 8 bases align to TRBD1. CDR1 SQVTM and CDR2 ANQGSEA come from the germline V gene. The trim removed 7 bases at V and 4 bases at J, leaving 6 bases unmatched. This CDR3 is built from 12 residues. The CDR3 protein is CSGRRGRYEQYF. For the CDR3, the DNA is TGCAGCGGCCGCAGGGGGCGGTACGAGCAGTACTTC.

This clone was seen a few times. The chain employs TRBV19 and TRBJ2-7; TRBD1 matches at 11 bases. Germline CDR1 is LNHDA and CDR2 is SQIVND (reference sequence). The CDR3 is made up of 14 amino acids. J was trimmed by 5 bases and V by 3 bases; bases with no gene match: 3. The CDR3 DNA sequence: TGTGCCAGTAGTATGGACAGGGGGCGGGACGAGCAGTACTTC. Translation gives CASSMDRGRDEQYF.